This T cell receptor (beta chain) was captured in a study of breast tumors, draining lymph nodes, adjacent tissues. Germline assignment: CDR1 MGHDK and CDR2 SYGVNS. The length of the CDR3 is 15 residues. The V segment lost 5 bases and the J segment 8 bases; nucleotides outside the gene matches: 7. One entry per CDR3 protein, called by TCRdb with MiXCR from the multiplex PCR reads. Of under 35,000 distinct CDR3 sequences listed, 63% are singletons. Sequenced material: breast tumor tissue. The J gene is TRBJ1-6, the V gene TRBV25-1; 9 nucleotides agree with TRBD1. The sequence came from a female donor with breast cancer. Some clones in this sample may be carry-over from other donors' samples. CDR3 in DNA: TGTGCCAGCAGTCCAGGAGGGACAGGGTATTCACCCCTCCACTTT. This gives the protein CASSPGGTGYSPLHF.